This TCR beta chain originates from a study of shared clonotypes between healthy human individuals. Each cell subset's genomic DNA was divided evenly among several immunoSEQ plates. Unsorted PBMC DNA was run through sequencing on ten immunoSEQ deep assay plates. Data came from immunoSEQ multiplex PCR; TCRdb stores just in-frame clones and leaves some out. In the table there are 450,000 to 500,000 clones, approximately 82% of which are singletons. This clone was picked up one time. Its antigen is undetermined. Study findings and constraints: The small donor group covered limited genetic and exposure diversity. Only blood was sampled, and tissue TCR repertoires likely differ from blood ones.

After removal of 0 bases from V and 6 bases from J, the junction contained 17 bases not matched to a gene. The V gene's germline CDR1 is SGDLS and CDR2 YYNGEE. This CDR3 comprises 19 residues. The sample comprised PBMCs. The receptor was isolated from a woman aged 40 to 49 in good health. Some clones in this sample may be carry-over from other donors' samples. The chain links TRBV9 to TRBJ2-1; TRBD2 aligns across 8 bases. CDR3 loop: CASSVVRYSGKPTGNEQFF. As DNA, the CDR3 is TGTGCCAGCAGCGTAGTTCGCTATAGCGGGAAGCCCACCGGCAATGAGCAGTTCTTC.